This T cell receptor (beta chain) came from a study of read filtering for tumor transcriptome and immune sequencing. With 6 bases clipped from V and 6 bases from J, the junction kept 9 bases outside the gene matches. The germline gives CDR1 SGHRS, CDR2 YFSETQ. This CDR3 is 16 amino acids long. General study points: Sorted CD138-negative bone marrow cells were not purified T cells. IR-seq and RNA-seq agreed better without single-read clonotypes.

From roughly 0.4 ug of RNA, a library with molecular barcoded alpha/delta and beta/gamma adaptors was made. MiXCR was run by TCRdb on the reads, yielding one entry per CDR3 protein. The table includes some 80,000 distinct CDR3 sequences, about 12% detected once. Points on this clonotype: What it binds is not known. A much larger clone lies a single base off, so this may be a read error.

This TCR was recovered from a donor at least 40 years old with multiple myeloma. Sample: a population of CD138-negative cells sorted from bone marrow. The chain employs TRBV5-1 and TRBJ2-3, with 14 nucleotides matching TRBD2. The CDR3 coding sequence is TGCGCCAGCACGCCGGGACTAGCGGGAGACGCGGATACGCAGTATTTT. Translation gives CASTPGLAGDADTQYF.